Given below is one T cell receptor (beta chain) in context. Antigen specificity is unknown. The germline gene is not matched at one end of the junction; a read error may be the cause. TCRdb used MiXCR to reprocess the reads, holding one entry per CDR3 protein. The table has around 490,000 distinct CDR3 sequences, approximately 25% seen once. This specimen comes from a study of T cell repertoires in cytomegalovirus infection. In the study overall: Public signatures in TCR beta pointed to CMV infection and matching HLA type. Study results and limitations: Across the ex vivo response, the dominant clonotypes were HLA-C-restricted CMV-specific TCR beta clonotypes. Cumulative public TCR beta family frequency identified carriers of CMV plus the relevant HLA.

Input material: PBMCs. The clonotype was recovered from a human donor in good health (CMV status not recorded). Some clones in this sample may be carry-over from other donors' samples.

As DNA, the CDR3 is TGCAGTGCTAGAGGGGGGCTCATCCGGGAGACCCAGTGCTTC. Translating it yields CSARGGLIRETQCF. The V gene is TRBV20-1, the J gene TRBJ2-5; D may be TRBD1 or TRBD2 (6 bases each). Germline-derived CDR1 and CDR2 are DFQATT and SNEGSKA (reference sequence). The CDR3 has 14 amino acids.